This note documents a single T cell receptor beta chain sequence. The data derive from a study of identical twins. MiXCR was run by TCRdb on the 5' RACE reads, yielding one entry per CDR3 protein. The sample carries 420,000 or so distinct CDR3 sequences, around a sixth recorded once. Trimming pared 6 bases from V and 2 bases from J, leaving 17 bases between. Germline V gene sequence: CDR1 MNHEY, CDR2 SVGEGT. The CDR3 sequence is 15 residues long. The chain is built from TRBV6-2 or TRBV6-3 and TRBJ2-7; D assignment may be TRBD1 or TRBD2 (5 bases each). The specimen sequenced was naive T cells sorted from blood. The sequence derives from a man aged 50-60 years in good health. The CDR3 sequence: CASRAGTTHTYEQYF. The CDR3 DNA reads TGTGCCAGCAGGGCTGGGACGACTCATACCTACGAGCAGTACTTC.